The 5 T cell receptor beta chains listed next were all sequenced from one sample in a study of Ad26.COV2.S vaccination and SARS-CoV-2 variants. Using immunoSEQ multiplex PCR, the repertoire was profiled, and TCRdb retains in-frame clones only, with some absent. Of 440,000 or so clones in the sample, around 92% were seen once. The sample's treatment: around 19 received Ad26.COV2.S at low or high dose, single or two shots; roughly five received placebo; per-sample allocation not given. The samples were gathered on day 63 after the first injection of vaccine or placebo. This specimen was peripheral blood, taken in a trial of Ad26.COV2.S vaccine versus placebo. All receptors derive from a person between 18 and 65 years old who received the Ad26.COV2.S COVID-19 vaccine or a placebo.

V gene TRBV9 combines with J gene TRBJ1-3; D is perhaps TRBD1 (5 bases). The CDR3 spans 15 residues. V shed 6 bases and J shed 0 bases, with 13 bases lying between them. Germline assignment: CDR1 SGDLS and CDR2 YYNGEE. Written as DNA, the CDR3 is TGTGCCAGCAACTCCGGGGGAAGCTCTGGAAACACCATATATTTT. Translation: CASNSGGSSGNTIYF. Using reference TRBV9 and TRBJ1-3 for the parts outside the CDR3, the full variable domain is DSGVTQTPKHLITATGQRVTLRCSPRSGDLSVYWYQQSLDQGLQFLIQYYNGEERAKGNILERFSAQQFPDLHSELNLSSLELGDSALYFCASNSGGSSGNTIYFGEGSWLTVV.

The chain combines TRBV6-2 or TRBV6-3 with TRBJ1-5; no reliable D call. V gave up 5 bases and J gave up 5 bases, with 10 bases separating them. The CDR3 has 13 amino acids. Germline V gives CDR1 MNHEY, CDR2 SVGEGT. CDR3 residues: CASSRDGHQPQHF. CDR3 bases: TGTGCCAGCAGTAGAGACGGGCATCAGCCCCAGCATTTT.

The gene calls are TRBV7-2 and TRBJ2-7; D unresolved. Germline loops: CDR1 SGHTA, CDR2 FQGNSA. The CDR3 is 11 residues long. Deletions cut 3 bases from V and 6 bases from J, with 6 bases between. CDR3 in DNA: TGTGCCAGCAGCTTGTTTTCCGAGCAGTACTTC. This translates into CASSLFSEQYF.

The gene calls are TRBV5-1 and TRBJ2-3, with 8 bases fitting TRBD1. V shed 0 bases and J 1 base; nucleotides not matched to a gene: 4. The V gene's germline CDR1 is SGHRS and CDR2 YFSETQ. CDR3 length: 16 residues. CDR3 loop: CASSLDYRGGTDTQYF. Written as DNA, the CDR3 is TGCGCCAGCAGCTTGGACTACAGGGGGGGCACAGATACGCAGTATTTT.

V and J are TRBV6-6 and TRBJ1-6; perhaps TRBD1 as D (6 bases). The germline V gene encodes CDR1 MNHNY and CDR2 SVGAGI (reference sequence). The CDR3 covers 14 residues. The V end lost 9 bases, the J end lost 6 bases, and 15 bases lay between the germline ends. As DNA, the CDR3 is TGTGCCAGTGGGCAGGGGTGGGGTAATTCACCCCTCCACTTT. Translation gives CASGQGWGNSPLHF.